This T cell receptor beta chain was captured in a study of T-cell reconstitution after alpha-beta-depleted transplantation in children. Study-wide points: T cells produced anew were the main source of T-cell counts and diversity one year after transplant.

Researchers prepared the TCRbeta library using unique molecular identifiers, the study reports. MiXCR, applied by TCRdb to the PCR reads, yields one record per CDR3 protein. The sample holds hundreds of thousands of distinct CDR3 sequences, around 14% seen once. The CDR3 is made up of 14 amino acids. CDR1 and CDR2 (germline): SEHNR, FQNEAQ (reference sequence). The J segment lost 5 bases and the V segment lost 5 bases, leaving 8 bases of the junction unmatched. This clonotype has only a few counts. Its antigen is unknown. The sequencing used PBMCs, collected before TCRalphabeta/CD19-depleted stem cell transplant. The chain links TRBV7-9 to TRBJ2-5, with 7 bases lining up with TRBD1. The receptor was derived from a girl aged 2-10 years with congenital amegakaryocytic thrombocytopenia, due to receive a stem cell transplant. The CDR3 sequence is CASSISTGLETQYF. The CDR3 coding sequence is TGTGCCAGCAGCATCTCGACAGGGCTGGAGACCCAGTACTTC.